Shown below are 21 T cell receptor beta chains from a single sample sequenced in a study of T cell repertoires in ileal Crohn's disease. Measured with immunoSEQ multiplex PCR; TCRdb has only the in-frame clones, and not every one. The table records a few thousand clones, 80% to 85% of them present only once. The sample was ileal tissue. Every receptor here comes from an adult with Crohn's disease.

This chain uses TRBV11-3 with TRBJ2-3, with 8 bases fitting TRBD2. CDR1 SGHNT and CDR2 YENEEA come from the germline V gene. CDR3 length: 15 amino acids. The trim removed 6 bases at V and 0 bases at J, leaving 5 bases unmatched. The CDR3 sequence is CASSRGGQSTDTQYF. The CDR3 DNA follows: TGTGCCAGCAGTCGCGGGGGGCAGAGCACAGATACGCAGTATTTT.

V usage is TRBV27 and J usage is TRBJ1-6; weak D call: TRBD1 (6 bases). The germline CDR1 and CDR2 sequences are MNHEY and SMNVEV (reference sequence). The ends were cut back, 3 bases at V and 10 bases at J, with 13 bases in the middle. There are 14 residues in the CDR3. The CDR3 region is CASSFVRGRSPLHF. CDR3 DNA: TGTGCCAGCAGTTTTGTCAGGGGTCGGTCACCCCTCCACTTT.

Only one count was recorded for this clone. CDR3 amino acids: CASSPPNRVLSGNTIYF. The CDR3 region has the DNA TGTGCCAGCAGCCCCCCCAACAGGGTTCTCTCCGGAAACACCATATATTTT. The rearrangement joins TRBV11-2 to TRBJ1-3, with D perhaps TRBD1 (6 bases). This CDR3 spans 17 amino acids. Germline CDR1 is SGHAT and CDR2 is FQNNGV. V was pared by 5 bases and J by 4 bases, with 21 bases between.

The chain carries TRBV6-1 and TRBJ1-2; TRBD1 matches at 7 bases. Per the germline V gene, CDR1 is MNHNS and CDR2 is SASEGT. This CDR3 is built from 14 residues. After removal of 6 bases from V and 1 base from J, the junction contained 5 bases not matched to a gene. The CDR3, as DNA: TGTGCCAGCAGACCCAGGGGGATTAACTATGGCTACACCTTC. It is translated as CASRPRGINYGYTF.

The chain recombines TRBV6-1 with TRBJ2-7; D might be TRBD1 (5 bases). This CDR3 comprises 16 residues. V gave up 1 base and J gave up 5 bases, with 18 bases separating them. Germline-derived CDR1 and CDR2 are MNHNS and SASEGT. The CDR3 bases are TGTGCCAGCAGTGAAGGTCGGACACCCCCAGGGCACGAGCAGTACTTC. Translating it yields CASSEGRTPPGHEQYF.

The chain couples TRBV7-2 to TRBJ1-2; D unclear. Between the trimmed V and J ends, which lost 2 bases and 0 bases, there was a span of 4 bases. The CDR3 is 13 residues long. Per the germline V gene, CDR1 is SGHTA and CDR2 is FQGNSA. CDR3 sequence: CASSLQANYGYTF. In DNA, the CDR3 is TGTGCCAGCAGCTTACAGGCTAACTATGGCTACACCTTC.

A note on this clone: The same CDR3 is also encoded by other DNA sequences in this sample. The rearrangement joins TRBV7-2 to TRBJ1-5; D possibly corresponds to TRBD1 (6 bases). Per germline, CDR1 SGHTA and CDR2 FQGNSA. This CDR3 contains 13 residues. V was trimmed by 5 bases and J by 6 bases, leaving 11 bases between them. The CDR3 here is CASSLEGVQPQHF. The CDR3, as DNA: TGTGCCAGCAGCCTTGAGGGGGTTCAGCCCCAGCATTTT.

This clone has just a few counts. The V and J genes are TRBV19 and TRBJ2-2; 9 positions agree with TRBD1. Trimming removed 4 bases from V and 8 bases from J; junction bases left unmatched: 2. Looked up from germline, CDR1 is LNHDA and CDR2 is SQIVND (reference sequence). The CDR3 is 13 residues long. CDR3 residues: CASSTQGAGELFF. The CDR3 bases are TGTGCCAGTAGTACACAGGGGGCAGGGGAGCTGTTTTTT.

In DNA form, the CDR3 reads TGTGCCAGCAGGGGATCGGGACTACTCTACGAGCAGTACTTC. Translated, it gives CASRGSGLLYEQYF. The rearrangement uses TRBV6-6 and TRBJ2-7; 7 bases are a match to TRBD2. Germline V gives CDR1 MNHNY, CDR2 SVGAGI (reference sequence). CDR3 length: 14 amino acids. Trimming at V came to 6 bases and at J to 3 bases, leaving 8 bases not matched to a gene.

The chain joins TRBV5-1 to TRBJ2-7; 9 bases map to TRBD1. CDR3 size: 15 residues. Unmatched junction bases numbered 7, after V lost 0 bases and J lost 6 bases. Germline CDR1 SGHRS, CDR2 YFSETQ. The CDR3 region is CASSLVGDRASEQYF. The CDR3, as DNA: TGCGCCAGCAGCTTGGTTGGGGACAGGGCGTCCGAGCAGTACTTC.

Remarks on this clone: One end of the junction does not line up with germline, which may come from a read error. The V gene is TRBV7-7, the J gene TRBJ2-1, with TRBD1 identical over 12 bases. Germline-derived CDR1 and CDR2 are SSHAT and FNYEAQ (reference sequence). CDR3 length: 18 residues. CDR3 sequence (DNA): TGTGCTAGCAGCTTAGTCCCGGGACAGGGGGCGGGTTACAATGAGCAGTTCTTC. Its protein product is CASSLVPGQGAGYNEQFF.

The rearrangement links TRBV7-8 to TRBJ1-1, with D perhaps TRBD1 (5 bases). The CDR3 contains 13 residues. Germline CDR1 and CDR2: SGHVS and FQNEAQ. V was trimmed by 6 bases and J by 4 bases, leaving 12 bases between them. The CDR3 DNA is TGTGCCAGCAGACGACAGTCAAGCACTGAAGCTTTCTTT. The encoded protein is CASRRQSSTEAFF.

The chain employs TRBV5-1 and TRBJ1-4, with D unresolved. CDR1 is SGHRS and CDR2 is YFSETQ in the germline V gene. This CDR3 has 15 amino acids. V was shortened by 3 bases and J by 2 bases, with 11 bases between the two germline ends. The CDR3 protein is CASSSGLNTNEKLFF. CDR3 nucleotide sequence: TGCGCCAGCAGCTCCGGACTCAACACTAATGAAAAACTGTTTTTT.

Only a few counts were recorded for this clone. J is TRBJ2-3 and V is TRBV6-4; unclear D gene. Between the trimmed V and J ends, which lost 0 bases and 2 bases, there was a span of 9 bases. Germline V gives CDR1 MRHNA, CDR2 SNTAGT. The CDR3 is 15 residues long. CDR3 sequence: CASSDSTRHTDTQYF. The CDR3 DNA reads as TGTGCCAGCAGTGACTCTACACGACACACAGATACGCAGTATTTT.

The chain couples TRBV20-1 to TRBJ2-5; unclear D gene. The V gene lost 4 bases and the J gene lost 5 bases, with 8 bases spanning the gap. Germline loops: CDR1 DFQATT, CDR2 SNEGSKA (reference sequence). This CDR3 is 11 amino acids long. The CDR3 region has the DNA TGCAGTGCTATCCCATTGGAGACCCAGTACTTC. Translating it yields CSAIPLETQYF.

The chain couples TRBV7-6 to TRBJ2-5; D gene unclear. The length of the CDR3 is 12 residues. CDR1 is SGHVS and CDR2 is FNYEAQ in the germline V gene. The germline V and J ends were trimmed by 4 bases and 5 bases, with 8 bases remaining between them. The CDR3 DNA reads as TGTGCCAGCAGCTCATCGCGGGAGACCCAGTACTTC. It yields the protein CASSSSRETQYF.

J is TRBJ2-5 and V is TRBV4-3, with 12 bases that match TRBD1. Germline CDR1 LGHNA, CDR2 YSLEER. CDR3 length: 15 residues. V shed 4 bases and J 3 bases; nucleotides not matched to a gene: 3. The DNA for the CDR3 is TGCGCCAGCAGCCCAGGGACAGGGGGCAAAGAGACCCAGTACTTC. Encoded protein: CASSPGTGGKETQYF.

The chain uses TRBV7-2 and TRBJ1-1; TRBD1 matches at 8 bases. V was clipped by 5 bases and J by 4 bases; unmatched bases: 6. The CDR3 length is 14 residues. Germline lookup yields CDR1 SGHTA and CDR2 FQGNSA. The CDR3 protein is CASSPRTGSTEAFF. Here the CDR3 DNA reads TGTGCCAGCAGCCCGCGGACAGGGAGCACTGAAGCTTTCTTT.

This clone was observed once. J is TRBJ1-4 and V is TRBV25-1, with D maybe TRBD1 (5 bases). The V gene lost 5 bases and the J gene lost 10 bases, with 20 bases spanning the gap. This CDR3 comprises 15 residues. From germline, CDR1 is MGHDK and CDR2 SYGVNS. CDR3 DNA: TGTGCCAGCAGTTTATCCCAGGGCCCCCAGTTAAAACTGTTTTTT. Its protein is CASSLSQGPQLKLFF.

The V gene is TRBV4-1, the J gene TRBJ1-6; a possible D gene is TRBD1 (6 bases). The V end was cut by 1 base, the J end by 0 bases, with 13 bases between. CDR3 length equals 18 residues. Germline assignment: CDR1 MGHRA and CDR2 YSYEKL. The CDR3 loop is CASSQGPTGSSYNSPLHF. CDR3 bases: TGCGCCAGCAGCCAAGGACCCACAGGGAGCTCCTATAATTCACCCCTCCACTTT.

On this clone itself: At the DNA level, this CDR3 is encoded by other sequences in the same sample as well. The chain employs TRBV29-1 and TRBJ2-3; D unclear. Deletions cut 3 bases from V and 3 bases from J, with 4 bases between. Per the germline V gene, CDR1 is SQVTM and CDR2 is ANQGSEA. This CDR3 contains 11 residues. The CDR3 region is CSVDITDTQYF. The CDR3 coding sequence is TGCAGCGTTGACATTACAGATACGCAGTATTTT.